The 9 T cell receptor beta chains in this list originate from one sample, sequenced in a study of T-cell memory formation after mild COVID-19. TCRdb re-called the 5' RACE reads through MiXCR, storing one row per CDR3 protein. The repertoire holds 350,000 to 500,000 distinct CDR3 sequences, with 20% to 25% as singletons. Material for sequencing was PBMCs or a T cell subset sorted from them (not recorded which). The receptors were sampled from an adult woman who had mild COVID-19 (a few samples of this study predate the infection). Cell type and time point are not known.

The CDR3 protein is CSARRDRGLETQYF. As DNA, the CDR3 is TGCAGTGCTAGAAGGGACAGGGGACTGGAGACCCAGTACTTC. The chain employs TRBV20-1 and TRBJ2-5; 10 positions match TRBD1. V lost 2 bases, J lost 5 bases, and 5 bases stayed unmatched. The CDR3 has 14 amino acids. CDR1 is DFQATT and CDR2 is SNEGSKA in the germline V gene (reference sequence).

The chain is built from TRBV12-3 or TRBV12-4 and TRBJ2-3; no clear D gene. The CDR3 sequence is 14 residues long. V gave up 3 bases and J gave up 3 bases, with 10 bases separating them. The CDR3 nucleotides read TGTGCCAGCAGTTTGTCAGAGAGGACAGATACGCAGTATTTT. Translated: CASSLSERTDTQYF.

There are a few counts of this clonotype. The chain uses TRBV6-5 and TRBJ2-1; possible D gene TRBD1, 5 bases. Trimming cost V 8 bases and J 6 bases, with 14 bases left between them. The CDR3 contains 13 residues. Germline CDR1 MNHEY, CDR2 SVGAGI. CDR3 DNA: TGTGCCAGCGGGCCAGGGTCGTTCAATGAGCAGTTCTTC. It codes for CASGPGSFNEQFF.

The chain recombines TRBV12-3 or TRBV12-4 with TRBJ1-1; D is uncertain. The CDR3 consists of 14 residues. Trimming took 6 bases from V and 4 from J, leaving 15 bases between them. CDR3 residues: CASRRVLGSTEAFF. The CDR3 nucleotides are TGTGCCAGCAGGAGAGTATTGGGGAGCACTGAAGCTTTCTTT.

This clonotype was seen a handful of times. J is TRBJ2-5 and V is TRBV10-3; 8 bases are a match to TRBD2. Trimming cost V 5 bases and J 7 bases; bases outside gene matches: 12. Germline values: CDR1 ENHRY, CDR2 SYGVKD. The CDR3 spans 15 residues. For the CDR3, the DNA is TGTGCCATCAGTAACCCCGTAGCGGGATCGGGGACCCAGTACTTC. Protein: CAISNPVAGSGTQYF.

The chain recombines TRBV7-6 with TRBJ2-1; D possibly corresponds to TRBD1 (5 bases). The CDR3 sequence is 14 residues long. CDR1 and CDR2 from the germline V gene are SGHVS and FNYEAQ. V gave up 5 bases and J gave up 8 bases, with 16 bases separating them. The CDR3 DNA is TGTGCCAGCAGCCCTCGTCAGGGTTTGGATGAGCAGTTCTTC. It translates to CASSPRQGLDEQFF.

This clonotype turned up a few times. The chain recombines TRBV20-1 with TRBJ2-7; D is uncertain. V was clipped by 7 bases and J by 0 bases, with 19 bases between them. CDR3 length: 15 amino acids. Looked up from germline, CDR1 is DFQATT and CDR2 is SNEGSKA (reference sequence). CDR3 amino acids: CSVYNRARASYEQYF. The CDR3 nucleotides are TGCAGTGTTTATAACCGGGCCAGAGCCTCCTACGAGCAGTACTTC.

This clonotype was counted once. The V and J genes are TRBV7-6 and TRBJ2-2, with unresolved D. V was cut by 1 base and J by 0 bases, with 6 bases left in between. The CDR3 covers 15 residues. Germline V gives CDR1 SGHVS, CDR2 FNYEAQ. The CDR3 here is CASSLGVANTGELFF. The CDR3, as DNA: TGTGCCAGCAGCTTAGGGGTCGCGAACACCGGGGAGCTGTTTTTT.

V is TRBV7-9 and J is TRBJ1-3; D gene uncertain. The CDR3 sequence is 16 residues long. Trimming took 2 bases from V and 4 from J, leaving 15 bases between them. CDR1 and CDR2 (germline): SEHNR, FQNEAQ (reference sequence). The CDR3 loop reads CASSLSDPRPGNTIYF. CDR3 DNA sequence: TGTGCCAGCAGCTTATCGGATCCCAGGCCAGGAAACACCATATATTTT.